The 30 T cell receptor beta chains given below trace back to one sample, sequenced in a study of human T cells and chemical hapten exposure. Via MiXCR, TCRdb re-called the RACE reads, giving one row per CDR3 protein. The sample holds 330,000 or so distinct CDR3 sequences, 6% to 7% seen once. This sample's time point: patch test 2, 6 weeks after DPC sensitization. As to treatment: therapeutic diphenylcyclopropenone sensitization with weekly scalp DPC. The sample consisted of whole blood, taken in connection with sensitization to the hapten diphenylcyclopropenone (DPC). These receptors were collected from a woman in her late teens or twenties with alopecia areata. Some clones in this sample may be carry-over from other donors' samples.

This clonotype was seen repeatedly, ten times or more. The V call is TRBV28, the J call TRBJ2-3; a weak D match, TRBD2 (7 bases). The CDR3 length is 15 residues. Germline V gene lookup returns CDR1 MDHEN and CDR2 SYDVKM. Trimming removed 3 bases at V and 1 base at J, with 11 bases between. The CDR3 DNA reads TGTGCCAGCAGTTTCGCCGGGGGGCGCACAGATACGCAGTATTTT. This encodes CASSFAGGRTDTQYF. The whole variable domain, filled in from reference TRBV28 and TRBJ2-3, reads DVKVTQSSRYLVKRTGEKVFLECVQDMDHENMFWYRQDPGLGLRLIYFSYDVKMKEKGDIPEGYSVSREKKERFSLILESASTNQTSMYLCASSFAGGRTDTQYFGPGTRLTVL.

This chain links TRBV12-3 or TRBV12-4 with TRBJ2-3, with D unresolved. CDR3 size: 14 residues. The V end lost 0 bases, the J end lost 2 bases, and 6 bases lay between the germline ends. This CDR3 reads CASSLAPNTDTQYF. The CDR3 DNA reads TGTGCCAGCAGTTTAGCACCGAACACAGATACGCAGTATTTT.

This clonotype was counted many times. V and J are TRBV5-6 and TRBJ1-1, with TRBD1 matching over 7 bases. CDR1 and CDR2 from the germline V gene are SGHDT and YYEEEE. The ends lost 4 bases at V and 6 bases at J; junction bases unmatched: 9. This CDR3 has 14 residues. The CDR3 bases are TGTGCCAGCAGCCTGGAGGGGGCTGGGCCTGAAGCTTTCTTT. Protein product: CASSLEGAGPEAFF.

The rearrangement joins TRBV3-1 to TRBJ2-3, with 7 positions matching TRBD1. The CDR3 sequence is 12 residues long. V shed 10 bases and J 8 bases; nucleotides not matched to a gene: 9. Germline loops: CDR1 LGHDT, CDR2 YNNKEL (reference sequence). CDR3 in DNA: TGTGCCATCGGATTACAGGGGAGTACGCAGTATTTT. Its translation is CAIGLQGSTQYF.

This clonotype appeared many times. The CDR3 sequence: CASSPTSDNYGYTF. The CDR3 DNA follows: TGTGCCAGCAGCCCGACAAGTGATAACTATGGCTACACCTTC. V usage is TRBV28 and J usage is TRBJ1-2; D uncertain. V gave up 6 bases and J gave up 1 base, with 12 bases separating them. Germline V gene lookup returns CDR1 MDHEN and CDR2 SYDVKM. This CDR3 spans 14 amino acids.

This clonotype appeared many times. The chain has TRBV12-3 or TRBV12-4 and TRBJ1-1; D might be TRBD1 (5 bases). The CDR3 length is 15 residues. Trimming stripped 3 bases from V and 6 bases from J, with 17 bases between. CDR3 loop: CASSFGGSGDPEAFF. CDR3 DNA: TGTGCCAGCAGTTTTGGCGGCAGCGGGGACCCTGAAGCTTTCTTT.

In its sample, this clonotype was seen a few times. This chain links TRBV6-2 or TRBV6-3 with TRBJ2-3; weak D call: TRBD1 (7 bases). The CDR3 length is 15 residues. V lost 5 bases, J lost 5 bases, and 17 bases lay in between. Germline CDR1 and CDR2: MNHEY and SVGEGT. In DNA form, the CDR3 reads TGTGCCAGCAGTCCTCCCAGGGGGAGGAAAGATACGCAGTATTTT. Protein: CASSPPRGRKDTQYF.

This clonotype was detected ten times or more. Here the CDR3 reads CASSYNSGTGEKLFF. The CDR3 DNA reads as TGTGCCAGCAGCTACAACAGCGGGACAGGAGAAAAACTGTTTTTT. This chain joins TRBV7-8 and TRBJ1-4; 8 bases line up with TRBD1. This CDR3 has 15 residues. CDR1 is SGHVS, CDR2 FQNEAQ, per germline. Trimming cost V 4 bases and J 8 bases; bases outside gene matches: 9.

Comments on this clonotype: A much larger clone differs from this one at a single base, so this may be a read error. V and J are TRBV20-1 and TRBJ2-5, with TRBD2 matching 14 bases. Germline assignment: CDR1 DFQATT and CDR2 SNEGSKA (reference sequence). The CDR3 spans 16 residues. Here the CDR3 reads CNAGAGTSGGRETQYF. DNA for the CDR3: TGCAATGCTGGGGCCGGGACTAGCGGGGGCCGGGAGACCCAGTACTTC.

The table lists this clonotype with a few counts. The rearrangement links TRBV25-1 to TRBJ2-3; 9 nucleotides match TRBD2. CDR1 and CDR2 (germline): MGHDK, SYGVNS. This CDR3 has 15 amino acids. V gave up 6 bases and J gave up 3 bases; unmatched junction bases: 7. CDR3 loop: CASRVGGGATDTQYF. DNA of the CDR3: TGTGCCAGCAGGGTCGGCGGGGGGGCAACAGATACGCAGTATTTT.

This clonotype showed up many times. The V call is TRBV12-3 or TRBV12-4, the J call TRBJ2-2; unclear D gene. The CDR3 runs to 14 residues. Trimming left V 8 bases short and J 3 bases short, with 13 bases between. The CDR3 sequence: CASWAAWDTGELFF. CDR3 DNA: TGTGCCAGCTGGGCAGCTTGGGACACCGGGGAGCTGTTTTTT.

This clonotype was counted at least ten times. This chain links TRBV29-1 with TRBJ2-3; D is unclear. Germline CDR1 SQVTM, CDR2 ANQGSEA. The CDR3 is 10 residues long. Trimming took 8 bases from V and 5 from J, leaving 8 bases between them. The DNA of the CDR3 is TGCAGCTCCGGCCGAGATACGCAGTATTTT. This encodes CSSGRDTQYF.

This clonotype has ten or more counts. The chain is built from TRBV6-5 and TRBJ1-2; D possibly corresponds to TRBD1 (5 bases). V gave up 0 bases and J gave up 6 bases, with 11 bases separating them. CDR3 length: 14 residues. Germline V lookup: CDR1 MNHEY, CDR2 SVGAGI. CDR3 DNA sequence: TGTGCCAGCAGTTACTCTCAACAGGACCATGGCTACACCTTC. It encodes CASSYSQQDHGYTF.

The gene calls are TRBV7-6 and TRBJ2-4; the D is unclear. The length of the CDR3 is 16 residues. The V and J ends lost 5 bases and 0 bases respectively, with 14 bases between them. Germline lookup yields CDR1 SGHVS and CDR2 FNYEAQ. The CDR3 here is CASSPRPGTAKNIQYF. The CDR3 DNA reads TGTGCCAGCAGCCCGCGTCCCGGAACAGCCAAAAACATTCAGTACTTC.

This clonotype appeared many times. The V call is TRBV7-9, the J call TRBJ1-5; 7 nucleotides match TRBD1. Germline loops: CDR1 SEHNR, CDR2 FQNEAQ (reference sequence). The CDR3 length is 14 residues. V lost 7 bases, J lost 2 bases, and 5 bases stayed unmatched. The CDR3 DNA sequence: TGTGCCAGCACCGACAGGGAGGGCAATCAGCCCCAGCATTTT. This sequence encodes CASTDREGNQPQHF.

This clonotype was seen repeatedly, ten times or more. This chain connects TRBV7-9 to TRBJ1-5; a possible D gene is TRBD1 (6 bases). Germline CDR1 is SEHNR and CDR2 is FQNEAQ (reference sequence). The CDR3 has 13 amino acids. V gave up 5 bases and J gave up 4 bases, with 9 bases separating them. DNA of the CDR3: TGTGCCAGCAGCGCTGGACAGAATCAGCCCCAGCATTTT. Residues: CASSAGQNQPQHF.

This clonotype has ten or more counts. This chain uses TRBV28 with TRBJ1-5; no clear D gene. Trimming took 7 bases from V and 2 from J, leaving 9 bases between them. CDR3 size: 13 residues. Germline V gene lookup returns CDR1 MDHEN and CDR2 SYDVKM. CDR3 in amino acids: CASTERGNQPQHF. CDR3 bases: TGTGCCAGCACCGAGAGGGGCAATCAGCCCCAGCATTTT. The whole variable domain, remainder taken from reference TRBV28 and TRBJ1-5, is DVKVTQSSRYLVKRTGEKVFLECVQDMDHENMFWYRQDPGLGLRLIYFSYDVKMKEKGDIPEGYSVSREKKERFSLILESASTNQTSMYLCASTERGNQPQHFGDGTRLSIL.

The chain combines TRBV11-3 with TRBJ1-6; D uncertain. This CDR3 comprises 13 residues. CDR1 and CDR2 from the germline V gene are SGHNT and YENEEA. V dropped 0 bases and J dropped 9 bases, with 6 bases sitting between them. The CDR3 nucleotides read TGTGCCAGCAGCTTAGATGGGATTTCACCCCTCCACTTT. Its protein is CASSLDGISPLHF.

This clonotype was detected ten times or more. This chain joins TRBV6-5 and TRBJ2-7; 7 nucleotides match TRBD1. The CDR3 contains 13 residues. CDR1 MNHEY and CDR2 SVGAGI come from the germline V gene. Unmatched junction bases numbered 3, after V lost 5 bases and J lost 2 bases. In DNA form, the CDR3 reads TGTGCCAGCAGTACCGGGACAGCCTACGAGCAGTACTTC. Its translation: CASSTGTAYEQYF.

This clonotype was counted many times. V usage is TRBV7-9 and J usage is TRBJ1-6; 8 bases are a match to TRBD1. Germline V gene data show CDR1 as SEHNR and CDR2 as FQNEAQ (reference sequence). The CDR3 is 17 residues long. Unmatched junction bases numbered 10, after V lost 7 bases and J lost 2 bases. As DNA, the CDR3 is TGTGCCAGCATACAACTTCAGGGGGCGGCCTATAATTCACCCCTCCACTTT. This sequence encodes CASIQLQGAAYNSPLHF.

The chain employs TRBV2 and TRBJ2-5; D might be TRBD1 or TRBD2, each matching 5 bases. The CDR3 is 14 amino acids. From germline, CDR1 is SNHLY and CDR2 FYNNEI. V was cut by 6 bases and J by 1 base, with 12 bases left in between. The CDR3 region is CASRVRDLQETQYF. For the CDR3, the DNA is TGTGCCAGCAGGGTCCGGGACCTCCAAGAGACCCAGTACTTC.

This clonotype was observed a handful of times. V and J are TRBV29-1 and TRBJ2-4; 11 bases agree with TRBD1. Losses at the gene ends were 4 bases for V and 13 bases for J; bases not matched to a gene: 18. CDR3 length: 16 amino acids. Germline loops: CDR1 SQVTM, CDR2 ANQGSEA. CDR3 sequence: CSVVGQGARIPSPQYF. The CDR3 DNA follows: TGCAGCGTTGTAGGACAGGGGGCGAGGATCCCGTCTCCCCAGTACTTC.

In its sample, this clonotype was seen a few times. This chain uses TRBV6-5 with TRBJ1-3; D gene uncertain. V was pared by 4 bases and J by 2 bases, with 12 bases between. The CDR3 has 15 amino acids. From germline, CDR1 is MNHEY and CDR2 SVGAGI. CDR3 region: CASSLTGRTGNTIYF. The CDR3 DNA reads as TGTGCCAGCAGTTTGACTGGACGGACTGGAAACACCATATATTTT.

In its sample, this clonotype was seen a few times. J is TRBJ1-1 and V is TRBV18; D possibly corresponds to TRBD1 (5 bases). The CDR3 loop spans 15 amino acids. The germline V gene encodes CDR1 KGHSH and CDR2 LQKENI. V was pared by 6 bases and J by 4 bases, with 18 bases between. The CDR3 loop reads CASSSGTQSSTEAFF. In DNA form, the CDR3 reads TGTGCCAGCTCCTCAGGGACTCAGAGCAGCACTGAAGCTTTCTTT.

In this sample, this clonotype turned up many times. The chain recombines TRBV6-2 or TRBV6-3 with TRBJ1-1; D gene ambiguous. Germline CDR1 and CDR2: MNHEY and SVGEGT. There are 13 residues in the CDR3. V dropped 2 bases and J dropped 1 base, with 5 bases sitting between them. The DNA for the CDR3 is TGTGCCAGCAGTTACAGAGCGAACACTGAAGCTTTCTTT. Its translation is CASSYRANTEAFF.

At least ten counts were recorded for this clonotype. CDR3 in amino acids: CASSLAGQRQETQYF. The CDR3 nucleotides are TGTGCCAGCAGCTTAGCTGGGCAACGCCAAGAGACCCAGTACTTC. The chain has TRBV11-2 and TRBJ2-5; D is uncertain. CDR3 length equals 15 residues. The V gene's germline CDR1 is SGHAT and CDR2 FQNNGV. V lost 1 base and J lost 1, with 10 bases in between.

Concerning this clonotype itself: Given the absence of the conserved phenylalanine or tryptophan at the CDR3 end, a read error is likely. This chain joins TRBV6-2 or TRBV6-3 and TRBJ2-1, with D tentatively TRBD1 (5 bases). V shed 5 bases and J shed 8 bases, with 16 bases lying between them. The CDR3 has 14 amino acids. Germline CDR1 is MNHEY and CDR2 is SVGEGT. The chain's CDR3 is CASSPPDSSDEQFS. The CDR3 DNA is TGTGCCAGCAGTCCACCAGACAGTTCGGATGAGCAGTTCTCC.

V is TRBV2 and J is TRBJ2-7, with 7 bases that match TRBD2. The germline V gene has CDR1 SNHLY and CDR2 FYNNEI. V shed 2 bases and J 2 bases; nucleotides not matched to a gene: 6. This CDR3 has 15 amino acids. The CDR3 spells CASSESLAVTYEQYF. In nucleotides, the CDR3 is TGTGCCAGCAGTGAAAGCCTAGCGGTTACCTACGAGCAGTACTTC.

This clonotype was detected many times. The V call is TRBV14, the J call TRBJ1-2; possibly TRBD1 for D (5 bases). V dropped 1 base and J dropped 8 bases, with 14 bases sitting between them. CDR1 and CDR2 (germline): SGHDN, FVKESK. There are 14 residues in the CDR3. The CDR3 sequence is CASSQGSAGDGYTF. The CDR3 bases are TGTGCCAGCAGCCAAGGGTCGGCGGGGGACGGCTACACCTTC.

The CDR3 reads CASSLRGDSGNTIYF. Written as DNA, the CDR3 is TGCGCCAGCAGCTTGAGGGGGGATTCTGGAAACACCATATATTTT. The V and J genes are TRBV5-1 and TRBJ1-3, with TRBD1 as a possible D gene (6 bases). V lost 1 base and J lost 1, with 9 bases in between. CDR3 size: 15 residues. The V gene's germline CDR1 is SGHRS and CDR2 YFSETQ.